The 17 T cell receptor beta chains reported below all come from one sample, sequenced in a study of breast tumors, draining lymph nodes, adjacent tissues. Breast cancer patients provided tissue from their axillary draining lymph nodes. TCRdb independently ran MiXCR on the multiplex PCR reads; one entry per CDR3 protein. This sample has 130,000 or so distinct CDR3 sequences, with around a third found just once. The sample was axillary lymph node tissue. Every receptor here comes from a female donor with breast cancer. Some clones in this sample may be carry-over from other donors' samples.

This clonotype was counted at least ten times. The rearrangement joins TRBV6-2 or TRBV6-3 to TRBJ1-6, with D hard to call. This CDR3 region has 13 residues. Trimming shortened V by 5 bases and J by 7 bases, and 9 bases separated the two germline ends. CDR1 and CDR2 from the germline V gene are MNHEY and SVGEGT. CDR3 in amino acids: CASSLNTNSPLHF. CDR3 sequence (DNA): TGTGCCAGCAGTCTCAACACCAATTCACCCCTCCACTTT.

There are many counts of this clonotype. The genes are TRBV19 and TRBJ2-1, with TRBD2 matching over 9 bases. Germline CDR1 and CDR2: LNHDA and SQIVND (reference sequence). CDR3 length: 12 residues. Germline trimming cut 11 bases from V and 6 bases from J; bases unmatched to any gene: 5. CDR3 coding DNA: TGTGCCGCCGGGACTAGCAGCAATGAGCAGTTCTTC. It encodes CAAGTSSNEQFF.

V is TRBV5-4 and J is TRBJ1-6, with 11 bases lining up with TRBD1. With V trimmed by 4 bases and J by 4 bases, 10 bases remained unmatched. The CDR3 has 18 residues. Germline V gene lookup returns CDR1 SGHNT and CDR2 YYREEE (reference sequence). The CDR3 DNA follows: TGTGCCAGCAGCCGCAACCGGGACAGGGGGTCGTATAATTCACCCCTCCACTTT. It encodes CASSRNRDRGSYNSPLHF. The full variable domain, rest sourced from reference TRBV5-4 and TRBJ1-6, is ETGVTQSPTHLIKTRGQQVTLRCSSQSGHNTVSWYQQALGQGPQFIFQYYREEENGRGNFPPRFSGLQFPNYSSELNVNALELDDSALYLCASSRNRDRGSYNSPLHFGNGTRLTVT.

This clonotype was counted many times. V gene TRBV20-1 combines with J gene TRBJ2-7; 7 bases line up with TRBD2. Germline V lookup: CDR1 DFQATT, CDR2 SNEGSKA (reference sequence). The CDR3 extends over 14 amino acids. V was clipped by 6 bases and J by 2 bases; unmatched bases: 10. The CDR3 sequence is CSAGGEAPTYEQYF. CDR3 DNA sequence: TGCAGTGCGGGAGGGGAGGCGCCAACCTACGAGCAGTACTTC.

This clonotype has a count of ten or more. This rearrangement joins TRBV6-6 to TRBJ1-6; possible D gene TRBD1, 5 bases. CDR1 MNHNY and CDR2 SVGAGI come from the germline V gene (reference sequence). V was cut by 6 bases and J by 8 bases, with 11 bases left in between. The CDR3 has 13 amino acids. The CDR3 DNA is TGTGCCAGCAGGCCGCAGGGAGATTCACCCCTCCACTTT. This sequence encodes CASRPQGDSPLHF.

The chain uses TRBV7-9 and TRBJ2-1; 13 nucleotides line up with TRBD2. Germline CDR1 is SEHNR and CDR2 is FQNEAQ (reference sequence). The CDR3 loop spans 14 amino acids. Losses at the gene ends were 8 bases for V and 10 bases for J; bases not matched to a gene: 8. The CDR3 sequence: CASWQGTSGVEQFF. The CDR3 nucleotides are TGTGCCAGCTGGCAGGGGACTAGCGGGGTGGAGCAGTTCTTC.

This clonotype has ten or more counts. This chain connects TRBV4-1 to TRBJ2-7; D tentatively reads TRBD1 or TRBD2 (5 bases each). This CDR3 has 14 amino acids. Trimming stripped 0 bases from V and 1 base from J, with 7 bases between. Germline V gene sequence: CDR1 MGHRA, CDR2 YSYEKL. CDR3: CASSQDGGSYEQYV. The CDR3 bases are TGCGCCAGCAGCCAAGATGGGGGATCCTACGAGCAGTACGTC.

With respect to this clonotype: Relative to the germline gene, one junction end is altered; a read error may explain this. The chain recombines TRBV2 with TRBJ1-2, with unresolved D. In germline, CDR1 is SNHLY, CDR2 FYNNEI. The CDR3 extends over 13 amino acids. The CDR3 bases are TGTTCCAGCGGGGAGGGTAGGTTCTATGGCTACACCTTC. Residues: CSSGEGRFYGYTF.

At least ten counts were recorded for this clonotype. This may stem from a read error, because a much larger clone lies one nucleotide away. This rearrangement joins TRBV20-1 to TRBJ1-6; 7 bases align to TRBD1. The CDR3 runs to 15 residues. V lost 3 bases and J lost 9; bases outside the gene matches: 11. Germline V gene sequence: CDR1 DFQATT, CDR2 SNEGSKA (reference sequence). CDR3 nucleotide sequence: TGCAGTGCTAGCAGTAGGGGGCGTAATACTTCACCCCTCCACTTT. This translates into CSASSRGRNTSPLHF.

This clonotype has ten or more counts. The V and J genes are TRBV6-5 and TRBJ2-3; TRBD2 is a possible D gene (5 bases). Germline-derived CDR1 and CDR2 are MNHEY and SVGAGI. V dropped 0 bases and J dropped 1 base, with 14 bases sitting between them. This CDR3 is built from 17 residues. This CDR3 is CASSYSISRDRTDTQYF. The CDR3 region has the DNA TGTGCCAGCAGTTACTCGATATCCCGGGATCGCACAGATACGCAGTATTTT.

The table lists this clonotype with many counts. The V gene is TRBV6-6, the J gene TRBJ2-3; D is perhaps TRBD1 or TRBD2 (5 bases each). V was clipped by 8 bases and J by 0 bases, with 15 bases between them. The CDR3 is 15 amino acids. Germline V lookup: CDR1 MNHNY, CDR2 SVGAGI (reference sequence). The CDR3 loop is CASGGTYASTDTQYF. CDR3 sequence (DNA): TGTGCCAGCGGGGGTACTTATGCTAGCACAGATACGCAGTATTTT.

The sample holds many counts of this clonotype. The J gene is TRBJ2-4, the V gene TRBV11-2; unclear D gene. The CDR3 totals 16 residues. From germline, CDR1 is SGHAT and CDR2 FQNNGV. V was cut by 5 bases and J by 0 bases, with 14 bases left in between. The CDR3 here is CASSQFSERAKNIQYF. In DNA, the CDR3 is TGTGCCAGCAGCCAATTCTCCGAGCGAGCCAAAAACATTCAGTACTTC.

The chain joins TRBV5-6 to TRBJ1-4; D not resolved. Trimming stripped 4 bases from V and 4 bases from J, with 11 bases between. CDR1 and CDR2 (germline): SGHDT, YYEEEE. The CDR3 has 14 amino acids. CDR3 sequence reads: CASSRTADNEKLFF. CDR3 sequence (DNA): TGTGCCAGCAGCAGAACAGCAGATAATGAAAAACTGTTTTTT.

This clonotype has at least ten counts. J is TRBJ2-7 and V is TRBV6-1; 8 nucleotides align to TRBD1. Trimming removed 6 bases from V and 4 bases from J; junction bases left unmatched: 8. This CDR3 comprises 14 residues. Germline lookup yields CDR1 MNHNS and CDR2 SASEGT. The CDR3, as DNA: TGTGCCAGCAGCGACGGGACAGGATTGTACGAGCAGTACTTC. It yields the protein CASSDGTGLYEQYF.

This clonotype appeared many times. As DNA, the CDR3 is TGTGCCAGCAGCTTACGGGCTAGCGGGGGGGTGGCGACAGATACGCAGTATTTT. This codes for CASSLRASGGVATDTQYF. The chain joins TRBV7-8 to TRBJ2-3; 12 nucleotides line up with TRBD2. CDR3 length: 18 residues. Unmatched junction bases numbered 9, after V lost 2 bases and J lost 3 bases. Germline V CDR1 and CDR2: SGHVS, FQNEAQ.

This clonotype was seen ten or more times. Being one base from a much bigger clone, this may be a read error. This chain uses TRBV20-1 with TRBJ1-2; the D is unclear. The CDR3 sequence is 12 residues long. From germline, CDR1 is DFQATT and CDR2 SNEGSKA (reference sequence). The CDR3 nucleotides are TGCAGTGCTAGTGACGGGGTACATGGCTCCACCTTC. Protein: CSASDGVHGSTF.

The CDR3 region is CASSTRTSAGPYEQYV. The CDR3, as DNA: TGTGCCAGCAGCACACGGACTAGCGCGGGGCCCTACGAGCAGTACGTC. V is TRBV11-3 and J is TRBJ2-7; TRBD2 agrees at 9 bases. V gave up 5 bases and J gave up 2 bases; unmatched junction bases: 10. The CDR3 extends over 16 amino acids. Germline V gene data show CDR1 as SGHNT and CDR2 as YENEEA.